One TCR beta chain is described in this entry. The data were obtained in a study of Ad26.COV2.S vaccination and SARS-CoV-2 variants. The protocol was immunoSEQ multiplex PCR, while the TCRdb copy is restricted to in-frame clones and leaves out a portion. The repertoire holds hundreds of thousands of clones, with approximately 88% as singletons. Noted treatment: 15 to 20 received Ad26.COV2.S at low or high dose, single or two shots; about 5 received placebo; per-sample allocation not given. Sampling occurred on day 63 after the first vaccine or placebo injection. The sequence was obtained from a person aged 18-65 years who received the Ad26.COV2.S COVID-19 vaccine or a placebo. The sequences come from peripheral blood, collected in a trial of Ad26.COV2.S vaccine versus placebo.

CDR3 in DNA: TGTGCCATCAGTGAGTCTGGGGATACCCAGGCCCAGCATTTT. This gives the protein CAISESGDTQAQHF. V gene TRBV10-3 combines with J gene TRBJ1-5; D not certain. Deletions cut 0 bases from V and 11 bases from J, with 14 bases between. This CDR3 has 14 amino acids. Germline V gene sequence: CDR1 ENHRY, CDR2 SYGVKD.